A single sample gave rise to the 9 T cell receptor beta chains below, sequenced in a study of T cells and Merkel cell carcinoma outcomes. Libraries were prepared by immunoSEQ multiplex PCR; TCRdb keeps only in-frame clonotypes and omits some of them. Of 5,500 to 7,000 clones in the sample, over 60% were seen once. Sequenced input: tumor tissue from Merkel cell carcinoma. The receptors here all came from a human donor with Merkel cell carcinoma. Some clones in this sample may be carry-over from other donors' samples.

This clone appeared a few times. CDR3 sequence reads: CASTSTGVRGANVLTF. CDR3 in DNA: TGTGCCAGCACCTCGACGGGAGTCAGGGGGGCCAACGTCCTGACTTTC. The chain recombines TRBV28 with TRBJ2-6, with TRBD2 as a possible D gene (6 bases). The CDR3 sequence is 16 residues long. Trimming took off 7 bases at V and 4 bases at J, with 17 bases between the two ends. Germline V gene data show CDR1 as MDHEN and CDR2 as SYDVKM.

The CDR3 loop is CASSPHRENEKLFF. The CDR3, as DNA: TGTGCCAGCTCACCCCACCGGGAAAATGAAAAACTGTTTTTT. The chain employs TRBV18 and TRBJ1-4, with D unresolved. The CDR3 is 14 amino acids. Germline V gene data show CDR1 as KGHSH and CDR2 as LQKENI. Trimming cost V 3 bases and J 5 bases, with 10 bases left between them.

The genes are TRBV6-5 and TRBJ2-2; D unresolved. Trimming took 2 bases from V and 6 from J, leaving 16 bases between them. CDR1 and CDR2 from the germline V gene are MNHEY and SVGAGI. The CDR3 consists of 16 residues. The CDR3 loop is CASSYNGPYGAGELFF. The CDR3 DNA sequence: TGTGCCAGCAGTTACAACGGGCCCTACGGCGCCGGGGAGCTGTTTTTT.

In this sample, this clone turned up a few times. V gene TRBV28 combines with J gene TRBJ2-1; 8 bases line up with TRBD2. The length of the CDR3 is 21 residues. V shed 2 bases and J 3 bases; nucleotides not matched to a gene: 21. Germline-derived CDR1 and CDR2 are MDHEN and SYDVKM. The CDR3 loop reads CASSLRMGTRPAGGDYNEQFF. In DNA form, the CDR3 reads TGTGCCAGCAGTTTAAGGATGGGGACTAGACCAGCAGGAGGAGACTACAATGAGCAGTTCTTC.

The chain has TRBV5-6 and TRBJ2-7; 11 bases map to TRBD1. Germline CDR1 SGHDT, CDR2 YYEEEE. V dropped 0 bases and J dropped 5; count of bases not matched to a gene: 10. This CDR3 has 17 amino acids. CDR3: CASSLGTGGAHCDEQYF. The CDR3, as DNA: TGTGCCAGCAGCTTGGGGACAGGGGGCGCCCACTGCGACGAGCAGTACTTC.

This chain links TRBV7-2 with TRBJ2-7, with 8 bases aligning to TRBD1. Germline V gives CDR1 SGHTA, CDR2 FQGNSA. The CDR3 totals 14 residues. J lost 3 bases, V lost 5 bases, and 6 bases had no gene match. CDR3 amino acids: CASSTTGVLYEQYF. CDR3 in DNA: TGTGCCAGCAGCACGACAGGGGTCCTCTACGAGCAGTACTTC.

This clone was observed a few times. The V gene is TRBV2, the J gene TRBJ1-2; no definite D call. The CDR3 has 13 residues. The V gene lost 9 bases and the J gene lost 8 bases, with 19 bases spanning the gap. Germline values: CDR1 SNHLY, CDR2 FYNNEI. The CDR3 DNA is TGTGCCAGTAACAGATCCCCACTATTAGGCTACACCTTC. It translates to CASNRSPLLGYTF.

V usage is TRBV11-2 and J usage is TRBJ2-1; D is uncertain. The CDR3 spans 12 residues. Germline values: CDR1 SGHAT, CDR2 FQNNGV. Trimming cost V 4 bases and J 5 bases, with 6 bases left between them. For the CDR3, the DNA is TGTGCCAGCAGCTCATGGAACAATGAGCAGTTCTTC. Its translation is CASSSWNNEQFF.

This clone is a singleton in its sample. V is TRBV4-2 and J is TRBJ2-3, with 9 bases that match TRBD2. The ends lost 5 bases at V and 1 base at J; junction bases unmatched: 10. Germline CDR1 is LGHNA and CDR2 is YNFKEQ. The CDR3 totals 17 residues. The CDR3 DNA reads as TGTGCCAGCAGCTTAGCGGGAGCGACAACTGGCACAGATACGCAGTATTTT. Protein: CASSLAGATTGTDTQYF.